These 22 T cell receptor beta chains came from one sample sequenced in a study of blood T cells in healthy people across ages (dated by TCRdb to the mid-2010s). Libraries were built with 5' RACE. A second roughly 7 to 12 cycle PCR used a sample-barcoded 5' primer and a J-beta primer mix. TCRdb handled the public reads itself, with Q25 trimming in fastp and clone calling in MiXCR, and kept productive beta chains. Rows with one shared CDR3 protein collapse into an entry with the most common genes and DNA. This sample comprises fewer than 2,000,000 distinct CDR3 sequences, approximately 40% of them detected only once. The leading ten clones occupy 23% of the sample. Input material: blood. Receptor source: a human donor in good health.

This clonotype was counted many times. V and J are TRBV29-1 and TRBJ2-5; D might be TRBD2 (5 bases). Germline V gives CDR1 SQVTM, CDR2 ANQGSEA. The length of the CDR3 is 13 residues. V was clipped by 4 bases and J by 5 bases, with 14 bases between them. The CDR3 DNA follows: TGCAGCGTTGGGACTCACGGCGGGGAGACCCAGTACTTC. It translates to CSVGTHGGETQYF.

The chain employs TRBV7-9 and TRBJ2-1; 8 bases line up with TRBD2. The J call may be in error: the DNA end matches TRBJ2-7 better. The CDR3 runs 16 residues. Per germline, CDR1 SEHNR and CDR2 FQNEAQ (reference sequence). CDR3 DNA sequence: TGTGCCAGCAGCTTAACGGGGGGGGCGGCCTACAATGAGCAGTACTTC. Protein product: CASSLTGGAAYNEQYF.

This clonotype appeared a few times. CDR3 in DNA: TGCAGCGTGGAGCCAGGCGATGACTATGGCTACACCTTC. Its translation: CSVEPGDDYGYTF. The J gene is TRBJ1-2, the V gene TRBV29-1; D gene unclear. Trimming took 6 bases from V and 3 from J, leaving 14 bases between them. Germline CDR1 and CDR2: SQVTM and ANQGSEA. The CDR3 totals 13 residues.

The chain uses TRBV4-1 and TRBJ1-5, with TRBD1 as a possible D gene (5 bases). This CDR3 region has 15 residues. Germline V gene lookup returns CDR1 MGHRA and CDR2 YSYEKL. V was cut by 2 bases and J by 4 bases, with 12 bases left in between. The CDR3 spells CASSQTTTDNQPQHF. The CDR3 DNA reads as TGCGCCAGCAGCCAAACGACGACAGATAATCAGCCCCAGCATTTT.

V usage is TRBV20-1 and J usage is TRBJ2-3; TRBD2 is a possible D gene (6 bases). Germline V gene sequence: CDR1 DFQATT, CDR2 SNEGSKA (reference sequence). The CDR3 runs to 12 residues. Deletions cut 6 bases from V and 7 bases from J, with 14 bases between. The chain's CDR3 is CSASSGGNTQYF. Here the CDR3 DNA reads TGCAGTGCCTCATCCGGGGGAAATACGCAGTATTTT.

The chain couples TRBV2 to TRBJ1-5, with 7 bases lining up with TRBD1. Germline CDR1 is SNHLY and CDR2 is FYNNEI. This CDR3 is built from 15 residues. With 4 bases clipped from V and 4 bases from J, the junction kept 7 bases outside the gene matches. CDR3 region: CASSVLGTDNQPQHF. The DNA of the CDR3 is TGTGCCAGCAGTGTGCTTGGGACAGATAATCAGCCCCAGCATTTT.

For this clonotype: At one end the junction does not follow the germline gene, possibly because of a read error. V and J are TRBV7-2 and TRBJ2-3; D not certain. CDR1 and CDR2 from the germline V gene are SGHTA and FQGNSA. This CDR3 is built from 16 residues. The CDR3 spells CASRLDSSASTDTQYF. The CDR3 DNA follows: TGTGCCAGCAGATTAGATTCTAGTGCTAGCACAGATACGCAGTATTTT.

This clonotype was counted a few times. The chain joins TRBV7-3 to TRBJ1-1; perhaps TRBD1 as D (6 bases). The germline gives CDR1 SGHTA, CDR2 FQGTGA. CDR3 size: 15 residues. V lost 1 base and J 1 base, leaving 10 bases between the germline ends. The CDR3 protein is CASSLIGGPNTEAFF. CDR3 sequence (DNA): TGTGCCAGCAGCTTAATTGGGGGGCCGAACACTGAAGCTTTCTTT.

The table lists this clonotype with a count of one. The rearrangement uses TRBV29-1 and TRBJ1-1, with a weak D call TRBD1 (5 bases). The CDR3 runs 15 residues. The V and J ends lost 7 bases and 1 base respectively, with 19 bases between them. In germline, CDR1 is SQVTM, CDR2 ANQGSEA. The CDR3 sequence: CSAPGGSHGNTEAFF. For the CDR3, the DNA is TGCAGCGCACCGGGGGGGTCCCACGGGAACACTGAAGCTTTCTTT.

The gene calls are TRBV15 and TRBJ2-5; D uncertain. The end of the DNA is better explained by TRBJ2-7, so the J call may be wrong. The CDR3 extends over 15 amino acids. Germline V gives CDR1 LNHNV, CDR2 YYDKDF (reference sequence). CDR3 nucleotide sequence: TGTGCCACCAGTCTAGGTTCGTTTCTGGGCTACGAGCAGTACTTC. Translation: CATSLGSFLGYEQYF.

This chain connects TRBV29-1 to TRBJ2-7; D not certain. With 3 bases removed from V and 6 bases from J, the gap between germline ends came to 9 bases. CDR3 length: 11 amino acids. CDR1 and CDR2 from the germline V gene are SQVTM and ANQGSEA. The DNA for the CDR3 is TGCAGCGTTGAGTCCAGTAGCGAGCAGTACTTC. This codes for CSVESSSEQYF.

This clonotype has a single count. J is TRBJ2-7 and V is TRBV2; D is unclear. V was shortened by 6 bases and J by 3 bases, with 9 bases between the two germline ends. The CDR3 has 12 residues. The V gene's germline CDR1 is SNHLY and CDR2 FYNNEI. The CDR3 DNA reads TGTGCCAGCAGCGTCGACATCTACGAGCAGTACTTC. Amino acids: CASSVDIYEQYF. The complete variable domain, with remaining parts taken from reference TRBV2 and TRBJ2-7, reads EPEVTQTPSHQVTQMGQEVILRCVPISNHLYFYWYRQILGQKVEFLVSFYNNEISEKSEIFDDQFSVERPDGSNFTLKIRSTKLEDSAMYFCASSVDIYEQYFGPGTRLTVT.

The CDR3 DNA follows: TGCAGTGCTAGAGGCGATGAGGGCAACTATGGCTACACCTTC. Translating gives CSARGDEGNYGYTF. The J gene is TRBJ1-2, the V gene TRBV20-1; D ambiguous. The CDR3 has 14 residues. The germline gives CDR1 DFQATT, CDR2 SNEGSKA (reference sequence). With 1 base removed from V and 2 bases from J, the gap between germline ends came to 11 bases.

V and J are TRBV25-1 and TRBJ1-6; 10 bases agree with TRBD1. Germline V lookup: CDR1 MGHDK, CDR2 SYGVNS. After removal of 11 bases from V and 9 bases from J, the junction contained 4 bases not matched to a gene. This CDR3 is built from 12 residues. The CDR3 region is CASGTGVSPLHF. The CDR3 DNA sequence: TGTGCCTCGGGGACAGGGGTTTCACCCCTCCACTTT.

The J gene is TRBJ2-3, the V gene TRBV10-3, with 11 bases aligning to TRBD1. Germline trimming cut 3 bases from V and 2 bases from J; bases unmatched to any gene: 7. The germline gives CDR1 ENHRY, CDR2 SYGVKD. CDR3 length: 17 amino acids. The CDR3 DNA is TGTGCCATCAGTGATCGGGGACAGGGGGAAATCACAGATACGCAGTATTTT. Protein product: CAISDRGQGEITDTQYF.

The chain joins TRBV6-1 to TRBJ1-2; D gene unclear. The CDR3 consists of 15 residues. Germline CDR1 and CDR2: MNHNS and SASEGT. V lost 1 base, J lost 4 bases, and 13 bases lay in between. The CDR3 nucleotides are TGTGCCAGCAGTGAAGTTGGAGGGTTTGGCTATGGCTACACCTTC. Protein sequence: CASSEVGGFGYGYTF.

Remarks on this clonotype: One junction end does not reproduce the germline sequence, and a read error may be involved. The rearrangement joins TRBV4-2 to TRBJ1-1; no firm D call. Germline CDR1 LGHNA, CDR2 YNFKEQ. This CDR3 has 14 residues. The CDR3 region is CASSHRGSNTEVFF. The DNA of the CDR3 is TGTGCCAGCAGCCACCGGGGAAGCAACACTGAAGTTTTCTTT.

The V call is TRBV20-1, the J call TRBJ2-1; possible D gene TRBD2, 6 bases. The CDR3 consists of 13 residues. Deletions cut 7 bases from V and 5 bases from J, with 15 bases between. Germline-derived CDR1 and CDR2 are DFQATT and SNEGSKA (reference sequence). The CDR3 DNA reads TGCAGTGGCTGGGACTCTTTGAACAATGAGCAGTTCTTC. It yields the protein CSGWDSLNNEQFF.

This rearrangement joins TRBV7-9 to TRBJ1-2; 9 nucleotides agree with TRBD1. The germline V gene has CDR1 SEHNR and CDR2 FQNEAQ (reference sequence). The length of the CDR3 is 14 residues. J gave up 7 bases and V 4 bases, and 7 bases lay outside the gene matches. Here the CDR3 DNA reads TGTGCCAGCAGCTCCCGGGACAGGGCCCGTGGCTACACCTTC. Protein sequence: CASSSRDRARGYTF.

Concerning this clonotype: A single base separates this from a much larger clone, so it may be a read error. The chain carries TRBV29-1 and TRBJ2-4; D unresolved. The better agreement between TRBJ2-7 and the DNA end casts doubt on the J call. The CDR3 covers 12 residues. The germline gives CDR1 SQVTM, CDR2 ANQGSEA. The CDR3 DNA follows: TGCAGCGTTGGAGGTCGTACCTACGAGCAGTACTTC. Protein product: CSVGGRTYEQYF.

The chain links TRBV12-3 or TRBV12-4 to TRBJ2-4, with 8 positions matching TRBD2. The CDR3 loop spans 15 amino acids. Losses at the gene ends were 5 bases for V and 6 bases for J; bases not matched to a gene: 9. CDR3 region: CASSLTAGVGNIQYF. The CDR3 nucleotides are TGTGCCAGCAGTCTCACAGCGGGGGTGGGAAACATTCAGTACTTC.

At least ten counts were recorded for this clonotype. This sequence joins TRBV9 and TRBJ1-2, with 8 bases lining up with TRBD1. The CDR3 has 13 amino acids. Germline loops: CDR1 SGDLS, CDR2 YYNGEE. Trimming cost V 3 bases and J 4 bases; bases outside gene matches: 2. The CDR3 protein is CASSGGTGYGYTF. The CDR3 coding sequence is TGTGCCAGCAGCGGAGGGACAGGCTATGGCTACACCTTC.